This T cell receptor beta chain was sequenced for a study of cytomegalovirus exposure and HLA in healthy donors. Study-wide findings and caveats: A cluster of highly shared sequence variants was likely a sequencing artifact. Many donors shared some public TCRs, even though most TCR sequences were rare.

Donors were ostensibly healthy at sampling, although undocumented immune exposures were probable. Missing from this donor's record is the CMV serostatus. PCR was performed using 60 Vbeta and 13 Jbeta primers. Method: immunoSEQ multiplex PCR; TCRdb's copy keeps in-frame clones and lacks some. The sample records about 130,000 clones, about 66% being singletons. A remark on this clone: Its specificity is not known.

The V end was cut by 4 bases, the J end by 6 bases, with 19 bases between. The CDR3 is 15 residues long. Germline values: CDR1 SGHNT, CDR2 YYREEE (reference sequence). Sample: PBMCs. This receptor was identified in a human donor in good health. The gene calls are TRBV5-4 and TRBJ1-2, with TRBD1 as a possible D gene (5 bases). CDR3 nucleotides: TGTGCCAGCAGCCTCTACGCAGGGTCGACGGATGGCTACACCTTC. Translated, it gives CASSLYAGSTDGYTF.